This T cell receptor (beta chain) stems from a study of technical replicates of blood from several donors. V was pared by 4 bases and J by 15 bases, with 7 bases of the junction left unmatched. This CDR3 comprises 11 residues. CDR1 is SGHRS, CDR2 YFSETQ, per germline. Repertoires were generated with immunoSEQ multiplex PCR, while TCRdb's copy carries only in-frame clones and drops some. The table records some 70,000 clones, about 91% of them present only once. Specimen: T cells isolated from PBMCs. The sequence was obtained from a human donor in good health. The V gene is TRBV5-1, the J gene TRBJ2-1; 7 bases map to TRBD2. CDR3 coding DNA: TGCGCCAGCAGCCAAGGACTAGTTCCGTTCTTC. This translates into CASSQGLVPFF.